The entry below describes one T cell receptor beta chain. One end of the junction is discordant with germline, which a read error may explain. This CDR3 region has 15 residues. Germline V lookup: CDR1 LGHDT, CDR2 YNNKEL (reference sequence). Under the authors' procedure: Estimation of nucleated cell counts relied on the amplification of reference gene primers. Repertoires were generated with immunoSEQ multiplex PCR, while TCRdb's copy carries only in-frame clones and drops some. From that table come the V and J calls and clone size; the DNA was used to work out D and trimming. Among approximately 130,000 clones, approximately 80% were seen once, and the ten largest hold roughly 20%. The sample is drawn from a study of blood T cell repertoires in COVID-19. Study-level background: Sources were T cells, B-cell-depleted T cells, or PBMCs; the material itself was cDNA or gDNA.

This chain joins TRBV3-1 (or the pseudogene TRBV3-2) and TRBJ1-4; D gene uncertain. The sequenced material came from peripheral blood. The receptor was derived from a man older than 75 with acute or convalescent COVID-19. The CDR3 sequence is CASSQGFGANEKLFF. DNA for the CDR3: TGTGCCAGCAGTCAAGGGTTCGGGGCTAATGAAAAACTGTTTTTT.